Listed below are T cell receptor beta chains from one sample, sequenced in a study of beta chain features in type 1 diabetes. Measured with immunoSEQ multiplex PCR; TCRdb has only the in-frame clones, and not every one. The sample has around 150,000 clones, about 8.3% seen once. Sequencing was carried out using central memory CD4+ T cells from blood. These receptor sequences come from a woman younger than 30 with type 1 diabetes. CDR3s leave out the opening cysteine and the closing phenylalanine or tryptophan. Each record gives: J gene, V gene, clone size, CDR3 protein. Clone size is given for some rows only: seen once, a few or many times, or a class if the clone is expanded.

j_call: TRBJ2-1
v_call: TRBV5-6
clone_size: -
cdr3_aa: ASSETSGPPYNEQF

j_call: TRBJ2-7
v_call: TRBV11-2
clone_size: -
cdr3_aa: ASSSAYEQY

j_call: TRBJ2-4
v_call: TRBV2
clone_size: few
cdr3_aa: ASSEAERGNIQY

j_call: TRBJ1-2
v_call: TRBV9
clone_size: -
cdr3_aa: ASSVTLSYGYT

j_call: TRBJ2-5
v_call: TRBV5-1
clone_size: -
cdr3_aa: ASVRDRQETQY

j_call: TRBJ2-5
v_call: TRBV15
clone_size: many
cdr3_aa: ATSRDIETQY

j_call: TRBJ2-5
v_call: TRBV2
clone_size: -
cdr3_aa: ASSEGPQTQY

j_call: TRBJ2-1
v_call: TRBV11-2
clone_size: few
cdr3_aa: ASSLDSSSGDYNEQF

j_call: TRBJ1-2
v_call: TRBV5-4
clone_size: few
cdr3_aa: ASSATGNYGYT

j_call: TRBJ1-2
v_call: TRBV5-1
clone_size: few
cdr3_aa: ASSLAPANYGYT

j_call: TRBJ2-1
v_call: TRBV7-6
clone_size: -
cdr3_aa: ASSLVDEQF

j_call: TRBJ1-2
v_call: TRBV7-8
clone_size: -
cdr3_aa: ASSQGSIYT

j_call: TRBJ1-3
v_call: TRBV30
clone_size: -
cdr3_aa: AWSNRGLSGNTIY

j_call: TRBJ2-3
v_call: TRBV4-3
clone_size: few
cdr3_aa: ASSQARGAGGDTQY

j_call: TRBJ2-2
v_call: TRBV4-3
clone_size: few
cdr3_aa: ASSHQYTGELF

j_call: TRBJ1-1
v_call: TRBV5-1
clone_size: few
cdr3_aa: ASSPVLGGNTEAF

j_call: TRBJ2-7
v_call: TRBV23-1
clone_size: many
cdr3_aa: ASVVRLLPYEQY

j_call: TRBJ2-5
v_call: TRBV9
clone_size: few
cdr3_aa: ASSVLAGSLMETQY

j_call: TRBJ2-3
v_call: TRBV28
clone_size: few
cdr3_aa: ASSFGGGDTQY

j_call: TRBJ2-5
v_call: TRBV19
clone_size: few
cdr3_aa: ASSIVNRQETQY

j_call: TRBJ1-1
v_call: TRBV11-2
clone_size: few
cdr3_aa: ASRLGQGAHTEAF

j_call: TRBJ2-5
v_call: TRBV29-1
clone_size: few
cdr3_aa: SVSGQVQASAQY

j_call: TRBJ2-7
v_call: TRBV19
clone_size: -
cdr3_aa: ASRKLTGTGTYEQY

j_call: TRBJ2-5
v_call: TRBV11-3
clone_size: -
cdr3_aa: ASSLPEVAAREETQY

j_call: TRBJ1-5
v_call: TRBV30
clone_size: few
cdr3_aa: AWSLPSTDNQPQH

j_call: TRBJ1-2
v_call: TRBV7-2
clone_size: -
cdr3_aa: ASTDSGRSGTF

j_call: TRBJ2-5
v_call: TRBV6-6
clone_size: -
cdr3_aa: AISDPRGRGQTQY

j_call: TRBJ1-1
v_call: TRBV5-4
clone_size: few
cdr3_aa: ASSLENGRTEAF

j_call: TRBJ2-1
v_call: TRBV27
clone_size: -
cdr3_aa: ASSSRTGDEQF